The rows below give T cell receptor beta chains drawn from one sample of a study of T cell repertoires in cytomegalovirus infection. MiXCR, run by TCRdb on the reads, gives a single entry per CDR3 protein. Of about 450,000 distinct CDR3 sequences listed, 30% to 40% are singletons. Sequencing input: PBMCs. These receptors were collected from a human donor in good health (CMV status not recorded). Some clones in this sample may be carry-over from other donors' samples. CDR3s include the opening cysteine and the closing phenylalanine or tryptophan.

v_call	j_call	cdr3_aa
TRBV28	TRBJ1-1	CASSRQGKAFF
TRBV19	TRBJ2-1	CASSIGGLAGGNEQFF
TRBV28	TRBJ2-7	CASSWGLAGTYEQYF
TRBV19	TRBJ1-1	CASSLATRWTEAFF
TRBV27	TRBJ2-7	CASSSGGAGEQYF
TRBV2	TRBJ1-2	CASSVFIGGYTF
TRBV20-1	TRBJ2-5	CSAAGQEETQYF
TRBV6-5	TRBJ1-2	CASSYSTRPDYGYTF
TRBV3-1	TRBJ1-1	CASSLNGRQTEAFF
TRBV5-6	TRBJ2-5	CASSLWGVETQYF
TRBV6-2/TRBV6-3	TRBJ2-1	CASHSQGIRYNEQFF
TRBV24-1	TRBJ1-2	CATSDDAAGTAYGYTF
TRBV6-1	TRBJ1-1	CASSSRWGTGTAGNTEAFF
TRBV27	TRBJ2-7	CATSRGQGAREQYF
TRBV5-6	TRBJ1-1	CASSLSPNMNTEAFF
TRBV27	TRBJ2-3	CASSFASGGWTDTQYF
TRBV2	TRBJ1-2	CAGSGQGEGYTF
TRBV4-2	TRBJ2-4	CASSQGLAGAKKRIQYF
TRBV7-9	TRBJ2-5	CASSRRDPPRETQYF
TRBV6-1	TRBJ2-1	CASRLISYNEQFF
TRBV5-6	TRBJ2-5	CASSLAEAEVGGPSETQYF
TRBV20-1	TRBJ1-2	CSPTSRGKNYGYTF
TRBV5-1	TRBJ1-6	CASSSDLFGDSPLHF
TRBV5-8	TRBJ1-1	CASSLGSRQRAAFF
TRBV7-2	TRBJ1-1	CASSPGGWTEAFF
TRBV27	TRBJ2-2	CASKGTANTGELFF
TRBV4-2	TRBJ1-5	CASRQARLSTGSNQPQHF
TRBV10-1	TRBJ2-3	CASSEAGSGPDTQYF
TRBV19	TRBJ1-1	CASSTDTRANTEAFF
TRBV6-1	TRBJ2-5	CASSEMAGVVEETQYF
TRBV15	TRBJ1-2	CATSTGRPANYGYTF
TRBV18	TRBJ2-3	CASSPQDLHTDTQYF
TRBV7-6	TRBJ1-1	CASSLSGNTEEFF
TRBV20-1	TRBJ2-1	CSAFTSGGVHEQFF
TRBV7-2	TRBJ2-1	CASSFSGRSGEQFF
TRBV12-3/TRBV12-4	TRBJ2-2	CASRLGQNTGELFF
TRBV27	TRBJ1-6	CASRDRRGPLHF
TRBV5-5	TRBJ1-1	CASSFHGMNTEAFF
TRBV12-3/TRBV12-4	TRBJ2-7	CASSPAPGQWSYEQYF
TRBV5-4	TRBJ1-3	CASSQGQGPGNTIYF
TRBV7-8	TRBJ2-7	CASSNLSGGYLGNEQYF
TRBV6-6	TRBJ1-1	CASSYSLQAPPNTEAFF
TRBV20-1	TRBJ2-1	CSAGLAGGRNNGEQFF
TRBV12-3/TRBV12-4	TRBJ2-2	CASSVGLGGGAENTGELFF
TRBV7-2	TRBJ1-2	CASSTRTGGRGYTF
TRBV18	TRBJ2-7	CASSPQRTGSHEQYF
TRBV13	TRBJ2-3	CASSSPSGLAADTQYF
TRBV28	TRBJ2-7	CASSSNPGQGFSYEQYF
TRBV6-5	TRBJ1-1	CASSTTGPRKGEAFF
TRBV25-1	TRBJ2-7	CASSERDGIAYEQYF